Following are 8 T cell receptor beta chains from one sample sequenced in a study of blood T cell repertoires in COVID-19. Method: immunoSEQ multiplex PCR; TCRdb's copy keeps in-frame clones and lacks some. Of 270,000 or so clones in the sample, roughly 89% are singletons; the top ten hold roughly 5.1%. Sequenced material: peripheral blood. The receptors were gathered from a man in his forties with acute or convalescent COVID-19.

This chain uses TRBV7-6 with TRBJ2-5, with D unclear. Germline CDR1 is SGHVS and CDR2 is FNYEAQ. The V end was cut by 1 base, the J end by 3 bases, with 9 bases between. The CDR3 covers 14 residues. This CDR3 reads CASSLGIGEETQYF. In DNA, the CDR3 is TGTGCCAGCAGCTTAGGTATTGGAGAAGAGACCCAGTACTTC.

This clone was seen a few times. For the CDR3, the DNA is TGTGCCAGCAGTTTTTATCCAGATACAGAAGCTTTCTTT. The encoded protein is CASSFYPDTEAFF. The chain combines TRBV12-3 or TRBV12-4 with TRBJ1-1; no reliable D call. V lost 3 bases to trimming and J lost 8 bases, with 13 bases between them. The CDR3 length is 13 residues.

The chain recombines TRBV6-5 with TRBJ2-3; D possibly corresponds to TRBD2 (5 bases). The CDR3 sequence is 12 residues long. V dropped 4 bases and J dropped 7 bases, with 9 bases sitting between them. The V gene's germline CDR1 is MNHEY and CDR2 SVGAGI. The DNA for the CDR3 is TGTGCCAGCAGTTCGCCGGGAAATACGCAGTATTTT. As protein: CASSSPGNTQYF.

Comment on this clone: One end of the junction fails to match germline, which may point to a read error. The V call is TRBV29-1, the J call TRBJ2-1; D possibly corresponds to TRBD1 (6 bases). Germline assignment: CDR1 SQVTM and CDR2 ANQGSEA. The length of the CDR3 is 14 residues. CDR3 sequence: CSVGAWTEANQQFF. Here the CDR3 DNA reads TGCAGCGTGGGGGCTTGGACCGAGGCCAATCAGCAGTTCTTC.

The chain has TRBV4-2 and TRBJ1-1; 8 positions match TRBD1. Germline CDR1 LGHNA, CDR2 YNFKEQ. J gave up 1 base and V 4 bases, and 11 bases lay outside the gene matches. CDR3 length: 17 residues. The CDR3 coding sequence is TGTGCCAGCAGCCGGAAAAGACTTGGACAGGGGAACACTGAAGCTTTCTTT. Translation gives CASSRKRLGQGNTEAFF.

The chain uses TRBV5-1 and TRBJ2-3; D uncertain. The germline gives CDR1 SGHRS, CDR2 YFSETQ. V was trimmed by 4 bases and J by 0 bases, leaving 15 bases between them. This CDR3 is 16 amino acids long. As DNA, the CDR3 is TGCGCCAGCAGCCCCCTCCCTAAAACTAGCACAGATACGCAGTATTTT. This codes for CASSPLPKTSTDTQYF.

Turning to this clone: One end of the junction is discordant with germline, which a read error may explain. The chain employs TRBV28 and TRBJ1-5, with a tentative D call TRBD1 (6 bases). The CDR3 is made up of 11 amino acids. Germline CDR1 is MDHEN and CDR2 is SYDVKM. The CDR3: CASSPGQPQHF. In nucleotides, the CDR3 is TGTGCCAGCAGTCCCGGACAGCCACAGCATTTT.

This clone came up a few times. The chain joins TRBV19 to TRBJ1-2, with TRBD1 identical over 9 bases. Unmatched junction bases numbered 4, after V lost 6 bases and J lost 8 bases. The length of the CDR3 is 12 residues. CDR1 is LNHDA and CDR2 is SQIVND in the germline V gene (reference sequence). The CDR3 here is CASSRGTGGYTF. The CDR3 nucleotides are TGTGCCAGTAGCCGGGGGACAGGGGGCTACACCTTC.